This T cell receptor beta chain was documented in a study of spatial heterogeneity in lung cancer. Noted time point: sample taken at primary tumor resection. The donors were approximately 65 patients with non-small cell lung cancer that was early-stage and untreated. All TCR cDNA molecules were individually tagged with a unique molecular identifier. TCRdb passed the 5' RACE reads through MiXCR, listing each CDR3 protein once. Among 40,000 or so distinct CDR3 sequences listed, around 7.5% were seen once. The TCR comes from a male donor with early-stage non-small cell lung cancer. Material: PBMCs, obtained at surgery.

The CDR3 region has the DNA TGTGCCAGCAGCCGTGTGGGATACGAGCAGTACGTC. Protein: CASSRVGYEQYV. V usage is TRBV13 and J usage is TRBJ2-7; the D is unclear. This CDR3 has 12 residues. Trimming pared 5 bases from V and 4 bases from J, leaving 9 bases between. CDR1 is PRHDT, CDR2 FYEKMQ, per germline (reference sequence).